This TCR beta chain was identified in a study of CD8+ T cells in alopecia areata. Study information: Twice daily, treated patients received 5 to 10 mg of oral tofacitinib. Study observations and caveats: Clonality was higher in lesional than normal scalp, especially in alopecia totalis/universalis.

About this clone: Its antigen is not known.

Extracted from the samples, RNA was reverse transcribed into cDNA to serve as the sequencing template. Profiled with immunoSEQ multiplex PCR; TCRdb holds only in-frame clones, not every one. The table lists 150,000 or so clones, approximately 49% of them singletons. The TCR comes from a human donor with alopecia areata. Here the sequenced sample was CD8+ T cells sorted from blood, taken at week 0.

DNA for the CDR3: TGTGCCAGCAGTTTTAGCGGGGTTCGGTACGAGCAGTACTTC. It specifies CASSFSGVRYEQYF. The chain links TRBV27 to TRBJ2-7, with 8 nucleotides matching TRBD2. Germline assignment: CDR1 MNHEY and CDR2 SMNVEV (reference sequence). The trim removed 3 bases at V and 4 bases at J, leaving 5 bases unmatched. The CDR3 has 14 amino acids.